One sample yielded the 13 T cell receptor beta chains listed below, sequenced in a study of control samples from healthy donors and cancer patients. Generated by immunoSEQ multiplex PCR, the TCRdb table keeps only in-frame clones and is missing some. The repertoire has tens of thousands of clones, more than 75% of them found once; the top ten carry over 2%. Sequenced input: PBMCs. The origin of the receptors is a woman aged 45-59 years with head and neck cancer.

The J gene is TRBJ1-4, the V gene TRBV7-9, with D perhaps TRBD1 (6 bases). The V gene's germline CDR1 is SEHNR and CDR2 FQNEAQ (reference sequence). The CDR3 has 17 amino acids. Trimming took 5 bases from V and 8 from J, leaving 24 bases between them. CDR3 coding DNA: TGTGCCAGCAGCCCAGGGGTGGATGGTGTGATTCGGGAAAAACTGTTTTTT. Protein product: CASSPGVDGVIREKLFF.

This clone has just one count. The chain links TRBV3-1 (or the pseudogene TRBV3-2) to TRBJ1-1; weak D call: TRBD1 (6 bases). The CDR3 runs 16 residues. Germline assignment: CDR1 LGHDT and CDR2 YNNKEL (reference sequence). Deletions cut 1 base from V and 4 bases from J, with 16 bases between. DNA of the CDR3: TGTGCCAGCAGCCAAGCAGTGGGGGCGCGGGCCACTGAAGCTTTCTTT. Protein product: CASSQAVGARATEAFF.

CDR3 loop: CATSNGGGVNTEAFF. The CDR3 DNA is TGCGCCACATCTAATGGCGGGGGGGTGAACACTGAAGCTTTCTTT. V gene TRBV5-1 combines with J gene TRBJ1-1; possibly TRBD1 for D (5 bases). The CDR3 consists of 15 residues. Trimming cost V 9 bases and J 0 bases, with 18 bases left between them. Germline CDR1 SGHRS, CDR2 YFSETQ.

The chain recombines TRBV7-2 with TRBJ1-6; D is unclear. CDR3 length: 16 amino acids. Germline assignment: CDR1 SGHTA and CDR2 FQGNSA. Trimming removed 4 bases at V and 9 bases at J, with 19 bases between. The CDR3 sequence: CASSSGGLRTLSPLHF. DNA for the CDR3: TGTGCCAGCAGCTCAGGAGGGTTGAGAACACTTTCACCCCTCCACTTT.

The chain employs TRBV7-9 and TRBJ2-1; 14 positions agree with TRBD2. Per the germline V gene, CDR1 is SEHNR and CDR2 is FQNEAQ (reference sequence). V shed 1 base, J shed 9 bases, and the junction held 5 bases outside the gene matches. The CDR3 is 16 residues long. The chain's CDR3 is CASSLDGLAGGAEQFF. The CDR3 nucleotides read TGTGCCAGCAGCTTAGACGGACTAGCGGGGGGTGCTGAGCAGTTCTTC.

In the case of this clone: One end of the junction fails to match germline, which may point to a read error. V usage is TRBV9 and J usage is TRBJ1-1; possible D gene TRBD1, 5 bases. Germline CDR1 is SGDLS and CDR2 is YYNGEE. This CDR3 is built from 18 residues. The CDR3 spells CPSRRAGGLGLVNTEAFF. The CDR3, as DNA: TGTCCCAGCCGCCGGGCGGGGGGGTTAGGGCTGGTGAACACTGAAGCTTTCTTT.

The sample holds one count of this clone. The rearrangement uses TRBV9 and TRBJ1-4; possibly TRBD1 for D (5 bases). V lost 4 bases to trimming and J lost 10 bases, with 14 bases between them. CDR3 size: 13 residues. Germline CDR1 SGDLS, CDR2 YYNGEE. CDR3 nucleotides: TGTGCCAGCAGCCTCCGGTTGGGGGGAAAACTGTTTTTT. Protein product: CASSLRLGGKLFF.

The chain couples TRBV4-3 to TRBJ2-3, with a weak D call TRBD2 (7 bases). The V gene lost 0 bases and the J gene lost 6 bases, with 13 bases spanning the gap. The germline V gene encodes CDR1 LGHNA and CDR2 YSLEER. CDR3 length: 15 residues. CDR3 coding DNA: TGCGCCAGCAGCCAAGAGGGAGGGGGAGTTGATACGCAGTATTTT. Its protein product is CASSQEGGGVDTQYF.

The V call is TRBV12-3 or TRBV12-4, the J call TRBJ1-4; D not resolved. The CDR3 runs to 12 residues. With 8 bases removed from V and 7 bases from J, the gap between germline ends came to 11 bases. CDR3 loop: CASRRAVEKLFF. For the CDR3, the DNA is TGTGCCAGCCGTCGGGCAGTTGAAAAACTGTTTTTT.

This clone was seen a single time. The gene calls are TRBV7-9 and TRBJ2-2; D possibly corresponds to TRBD1 (5 bases). Germline lookup yields CDR1 SEHNR and CDR2 FQNEAQ (reference sequence). V was clipped by 5 bases and J by 2 bases, with 12 bases between them. The CDR3 loop spans 15 amino acids. The CDR3 loop reads CASSPSGLNTGELFF. The CDR3 DNA reads TGTGCCAGCAGCCCCTCAGGGCTTAACACCGGGGAGCTGTTTTTT.

The rearrangement uses TRBV6-5 and TRBJ2-1, with D perhaps matching TRBD1 or TRBD2 (5 bases each). The ends were cut back, 6 bases at V and 0 bases at J, with 12 bases in the middle. From germline, CDR1 is MNHEY and CDR2 SVGAGI. The CDR3 sequence is 15 residues long. The CDR3 nucleotides are TGTGCCAGCAGCCCGGGACCTCTCTCCTACAATGAGCAGTTCTTC. Its translation is CASSPGPLSYNEQFF.

This sequence joins TRBV6-4 and TRBJ2-3; 7 nucleotides align to TRBD2. The CDR3 contains 15 residues. Germline CDR1 reads MRHNA; CDR2 reads SNTAGT. Trimming removed 4 bases from V and 2 bases from J; junction bases left unmatched: 6. The CDR3 protein is CASSGTSALTDTQYF. Written as DNA, the CDR3 is TGTGCCAGCAGTGGAACTAGCGCACTCACAGATACGCAGTATTTT.

This chain joins TRBV5-1 and TRBJ1-2; no firm D call. The CDR3 is 14 residues long. The germline gives CDR1 SGHRS, CDR2 YFSETQ. V shed 4 bases and J shed 1 base, with 11 bases lying between them. DNA for the CDR3: TGCGCCAGCAGCCAGACGGCCGTTAACTATGGCTACACCTTC. Protein sequence: CASSQTAVNYGYTF.